The entry below describes one T cell receptor beta chain. As handled by the study authors: Nucleated cell number was recorded as an estimate derived from reference gene primer amplification. TCRdb's copy holds only in-frame clones and misses some; the assay was immunoSEQ multiplex PCR. V, J and clone size are taken as reported in that table, and D and trimming were inferred from the DNA itself. The sample lists about 210,000 clones, under 85% seen once, with roughly 7% in the top ten. Germline lookup yields CDR1 SGHTA and CDR2 FQGTGA. V was pared by 3 bases and J by 3 bases, with 2 bases of the junction left unmatched. CDR3 length: 15 amino acids. The sample originates from a study of blood T cell repertoires in COVID-19.

V gene TRBV7-3 combines with J gene TRBJ2-3; 11 bases are shared with TRBD2. The sequence was obtained from a woman older than 75 with COVID-19, enrolled during active disease. The sequenced sample consisted of peripheral blood. Here the CDR3 reads CASSFSGRGTDTQYF. The CDR3 region has the DNA TGTGCCAGCAGCTTTAGCGGGAGGGGTACAGATACGCAGTATTTT.